This T cell receptor (beta chain) was profiled in a study of blood T cell repertoires in COVID-19. Study overall: Italy, Spain and the United States were the sources of the convalescent and acute COVID-19 samples. From T cells, B-cell-depleted T cells, or PBMCs came the material, which was cDNA or gDNA.

This CDR3 comprises 13 residues. V was trimmed by 2 bases and J by 9 bases, leaving 11 bases between them. Per germline, CDR1 SGHNT and CDR2 YYREEE (reference sequence). Seattle's enrolled individuals joined amid active infection and were then monitored longitudinally. Sequencing used immunoSEQ multiplex PCR; TCRdb keeps in-frame clones, though not all of them. Of fewer than 300,000 clones listed, 91% are singletons. This clone appeared a single time. The rearrangement links TRBV5-4 to TRBJ1-4; D gene ambiguous. Material for sequencing was peripheral blood. This receptor was identified in a young woman with COVID-19, enrolled during active disease. CDR3 sequence: CASSLSSSQKLFF. CDR3 bases: TGTGCCAGCAGCTTAAGTTCCAGTCAAAAACTGTTTTTT.